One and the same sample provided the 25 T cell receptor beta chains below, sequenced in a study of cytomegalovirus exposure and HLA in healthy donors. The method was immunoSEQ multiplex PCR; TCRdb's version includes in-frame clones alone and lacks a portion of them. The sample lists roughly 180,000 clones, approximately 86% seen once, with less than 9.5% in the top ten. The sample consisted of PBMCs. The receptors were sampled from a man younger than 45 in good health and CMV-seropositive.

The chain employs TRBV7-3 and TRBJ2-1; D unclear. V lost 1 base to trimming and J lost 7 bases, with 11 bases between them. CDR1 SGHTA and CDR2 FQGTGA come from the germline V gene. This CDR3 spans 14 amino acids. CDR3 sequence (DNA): TGTGCCAGCAGCTTAAGTGACCGCCAAAATGAGCAGTTCTTC. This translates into CASSLSDRQNEQFF.

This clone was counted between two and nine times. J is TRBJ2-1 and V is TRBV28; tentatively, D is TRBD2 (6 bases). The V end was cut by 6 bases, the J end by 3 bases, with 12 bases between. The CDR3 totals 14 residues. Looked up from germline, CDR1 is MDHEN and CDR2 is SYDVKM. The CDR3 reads CASSGAEGYNEQFF. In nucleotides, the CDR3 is TGTGCCAGCAGCGGAGCGGAGGGCTACAATGAGCAGTTCTTC. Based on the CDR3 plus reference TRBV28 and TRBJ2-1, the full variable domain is DVKVTQSSRYLVKRTGEKVFLECVQDMDHENMFWYRQDPGLGLRLIYFSYDVKMKEKGDIPEGYSVSREKKERFSLILESASTNQTSMYLCASSGAEGYNEQFFGPGTRLTVL.

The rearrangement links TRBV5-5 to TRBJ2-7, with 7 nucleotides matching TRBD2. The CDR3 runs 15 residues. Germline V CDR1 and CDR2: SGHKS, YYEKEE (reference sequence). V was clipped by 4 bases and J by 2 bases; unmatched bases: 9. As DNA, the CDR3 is TGTGCCAGCAGCCTGAGCGGGACCTTCCCCTACGAGCAGTACTTC. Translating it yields CASSLSGTFPYEQYF.

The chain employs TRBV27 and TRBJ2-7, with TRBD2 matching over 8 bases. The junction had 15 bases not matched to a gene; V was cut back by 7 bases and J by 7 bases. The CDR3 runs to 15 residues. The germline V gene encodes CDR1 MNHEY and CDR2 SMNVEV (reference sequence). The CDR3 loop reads CASTLTGGARGEQYF. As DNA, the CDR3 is TGTGCCAGCACCCTCACCGGGGGGGCGAGGGGGGAGCAGTACTTC.

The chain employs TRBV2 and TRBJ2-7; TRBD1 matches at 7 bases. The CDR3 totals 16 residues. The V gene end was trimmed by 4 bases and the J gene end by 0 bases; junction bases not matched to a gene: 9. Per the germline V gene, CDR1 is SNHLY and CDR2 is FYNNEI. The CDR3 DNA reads TGTGCCAGCAGTGGAGGATATGACAGGGCCTCCTACGAGCAGTACTTC. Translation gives CASSGGYDRASYEQYF. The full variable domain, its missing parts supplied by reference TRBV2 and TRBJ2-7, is EPEVTQTPSHQVTQMGQEVILRCVPISNHLYFYWYRQILGQKVEFLVSFYNNEISEKSEIFDDQFSVERPDGSNFTLKIRSTKLEDSAMYFCASSGGYDRASYEQYFGPGTRLTVT.

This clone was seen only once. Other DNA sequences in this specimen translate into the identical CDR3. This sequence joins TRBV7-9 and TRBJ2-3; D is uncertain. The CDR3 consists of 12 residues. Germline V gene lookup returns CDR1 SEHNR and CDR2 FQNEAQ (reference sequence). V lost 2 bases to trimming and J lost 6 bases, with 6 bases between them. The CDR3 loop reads CASSLLSDTQYF. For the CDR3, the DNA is TGTGCCAGCAGCTTACTTTCGGATACGCAGTATTTT.

For the CDR3, the DNA is TGTGCCAGCATTGGCCCCGGGACCGACTATGAAAAACTGTTTTTT. Amino acid sequence: CASIGPGTDYEKLFF. The chain joins TRBV2 to TRBJ1-4; weak D call: TRBD1 (5 bases). Germline V gives CDR1 SNHLY, CDR2 FYNNEI. Trimming left V 7 bases short and J 6 bases short, with 18 bases between. The CDR3 is 15 residues long.

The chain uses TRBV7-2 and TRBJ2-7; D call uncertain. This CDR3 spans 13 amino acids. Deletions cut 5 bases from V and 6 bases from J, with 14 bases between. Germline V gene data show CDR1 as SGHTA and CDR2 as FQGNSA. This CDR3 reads CASSLGYPAEQYF. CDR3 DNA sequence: TGTGCCAGCAGCCTTGGATACCCCGCCGAGCAGTACTTC.

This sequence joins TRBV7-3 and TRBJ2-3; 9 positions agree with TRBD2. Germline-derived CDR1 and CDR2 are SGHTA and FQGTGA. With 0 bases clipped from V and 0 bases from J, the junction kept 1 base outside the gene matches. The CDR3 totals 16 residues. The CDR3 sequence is CASSLTTSGSTDTQYF. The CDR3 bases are TGTGCCAGCAGCTTAACCACTAGCGGGAGCACAGATACGCAGTATTTT.

This CDR3 is CASRTGFNEAFF. The CDR3 DNA reads TGTGCCAGCAGGACAGGGTTCAATGAAGCTTTCTTT. The rearrangement joins TRBV27 to TRBJ1-1; 7 bases map to TRBD1. The J segment lost 7 bases and the V segment lost 6 bases, leaving 5 bases of the junction unmatched. The germline gives CDR1 MNHEY, CDR2 SMNVEV (reference sequence). The length of the CDR3 is 12 residues.

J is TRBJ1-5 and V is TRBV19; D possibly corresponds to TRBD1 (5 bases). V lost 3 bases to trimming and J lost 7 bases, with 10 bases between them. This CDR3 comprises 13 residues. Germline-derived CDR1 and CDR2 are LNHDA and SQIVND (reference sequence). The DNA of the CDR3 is TGTGCCAGTAGTATGGGGCGGGGGCAGCCCCAGCATTTT. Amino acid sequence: CASSMGRGQPQHF.

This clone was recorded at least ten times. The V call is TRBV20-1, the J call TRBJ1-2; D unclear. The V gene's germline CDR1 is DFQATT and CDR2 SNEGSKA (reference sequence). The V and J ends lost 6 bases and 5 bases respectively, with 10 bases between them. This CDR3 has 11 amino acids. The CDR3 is CSAGVSYGYTF. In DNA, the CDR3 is TGCAGTGCCGGGGTTTCTTATGGCTACACCTTC.

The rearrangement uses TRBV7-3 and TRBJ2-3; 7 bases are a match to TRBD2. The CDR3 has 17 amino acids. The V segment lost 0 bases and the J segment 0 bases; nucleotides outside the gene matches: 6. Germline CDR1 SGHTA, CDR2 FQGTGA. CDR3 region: CASSLTGSGMSTDTQYF. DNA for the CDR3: TGTGCCAGCAGCTTAACGGGCAGCGGGATGAGCACAGATACGCAGTATTTT.

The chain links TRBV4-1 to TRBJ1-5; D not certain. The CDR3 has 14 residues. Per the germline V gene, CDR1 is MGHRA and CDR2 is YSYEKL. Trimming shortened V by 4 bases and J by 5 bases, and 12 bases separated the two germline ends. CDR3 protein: CASSRVRKDQPQHF. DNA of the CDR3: TGCGCCAGCAGCCGGGTCCGGAAAGATCAGCCCCAGCATTTT.

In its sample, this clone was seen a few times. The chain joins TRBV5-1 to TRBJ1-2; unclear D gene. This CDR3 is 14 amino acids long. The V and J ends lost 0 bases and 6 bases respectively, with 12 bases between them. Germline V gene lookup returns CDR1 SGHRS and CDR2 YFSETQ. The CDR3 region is CASSLEGSIDGYTF. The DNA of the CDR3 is TGCGCCAGCAGCTTGGAAGGGAGTATTGATGGCTACACCTTC.

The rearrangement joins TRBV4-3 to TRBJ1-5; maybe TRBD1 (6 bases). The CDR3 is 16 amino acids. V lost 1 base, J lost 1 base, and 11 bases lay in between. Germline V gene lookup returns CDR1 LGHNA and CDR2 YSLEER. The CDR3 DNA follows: TGCGCCAGCAGCCAAGGGCCCGGGACAAGCAATCAGCCCCAGCATTTT. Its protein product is CASSQGPGTSNQPQHF.

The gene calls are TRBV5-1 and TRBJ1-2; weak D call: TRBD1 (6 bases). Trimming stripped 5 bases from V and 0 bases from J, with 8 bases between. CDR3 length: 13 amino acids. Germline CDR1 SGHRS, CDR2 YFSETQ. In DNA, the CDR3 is TGCGCCAGCAGTGACAGGTCTAACTATGGCTACACCTTC. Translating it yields CASSDRSNYGYTF.

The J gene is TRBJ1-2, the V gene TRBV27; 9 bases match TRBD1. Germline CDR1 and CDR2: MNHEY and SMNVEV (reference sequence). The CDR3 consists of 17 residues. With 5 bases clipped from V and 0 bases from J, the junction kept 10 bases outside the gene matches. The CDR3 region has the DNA TGTGCCAGCAGTACACGACAGGGGGGCGTCGCTAACTATGGCTACACCTTC. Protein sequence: CASSTRQGGVANYGYTF.

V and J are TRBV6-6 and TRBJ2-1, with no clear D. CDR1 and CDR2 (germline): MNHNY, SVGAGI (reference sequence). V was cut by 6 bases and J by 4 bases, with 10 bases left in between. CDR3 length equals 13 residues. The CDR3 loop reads CASSWSGYNEQFF. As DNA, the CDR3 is TGTGCCAGCAGCTGGTCCGGATACAATGAGCAGTTCTTC.

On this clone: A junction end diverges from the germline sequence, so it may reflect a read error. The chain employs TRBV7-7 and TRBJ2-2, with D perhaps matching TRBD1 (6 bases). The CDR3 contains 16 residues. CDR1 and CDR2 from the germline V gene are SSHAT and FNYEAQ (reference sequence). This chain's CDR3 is CASSFARGTNTGELFF. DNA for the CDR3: TGTGCTAGCAGCTTTGCAAGGGGGACGAACACCGGGGAGCTGTTTTTT.

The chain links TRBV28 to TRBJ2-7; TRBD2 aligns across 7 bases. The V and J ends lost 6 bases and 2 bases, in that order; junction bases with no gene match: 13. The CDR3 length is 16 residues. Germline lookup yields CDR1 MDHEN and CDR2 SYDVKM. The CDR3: CASRPQPGLSTYEQYF. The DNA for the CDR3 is TGTGCCAGCAGACCTCAACCGGGACTATCAACCTACGAGCAGTACTTC. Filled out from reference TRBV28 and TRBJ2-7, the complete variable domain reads DVKVTQSSRYLVKRTGEKVFLECVQDMDHENMFWYRQDPGLGLRLIYFSYDVKMKEKGDIPEGYSVSREKKERFSLILESASTNQTSMYLCASRPQPGLSTYEQYFGPGTRLTVT.

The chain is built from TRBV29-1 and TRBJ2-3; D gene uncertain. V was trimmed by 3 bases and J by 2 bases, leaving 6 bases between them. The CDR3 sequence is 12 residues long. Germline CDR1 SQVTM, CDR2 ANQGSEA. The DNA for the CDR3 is TGCAGCGTTGAGGCCCCCACAGATACGCAGTATTTT. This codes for CSVEAPTDTQYF.

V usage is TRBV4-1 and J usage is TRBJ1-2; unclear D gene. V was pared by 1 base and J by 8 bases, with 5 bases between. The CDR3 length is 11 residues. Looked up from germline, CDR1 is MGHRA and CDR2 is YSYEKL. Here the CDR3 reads CASSQGSGYTF. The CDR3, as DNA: TGCGCCAGCAGCCAAGGCTCAGGCTACACCTTC.

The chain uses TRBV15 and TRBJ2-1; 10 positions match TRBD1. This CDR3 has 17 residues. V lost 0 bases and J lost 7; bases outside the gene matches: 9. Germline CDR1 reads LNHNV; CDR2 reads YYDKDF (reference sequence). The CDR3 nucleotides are TGTGCCACCAGCAGAGAGGGGGGGACAGGGGCTCGGAATGAGCAGTTCTTC. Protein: CATSREGGTGARNEQFF.

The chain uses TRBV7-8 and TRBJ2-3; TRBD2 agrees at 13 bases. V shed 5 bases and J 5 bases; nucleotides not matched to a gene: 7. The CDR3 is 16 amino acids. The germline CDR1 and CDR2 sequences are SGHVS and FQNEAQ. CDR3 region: CASSLTSGGAIDTQYF. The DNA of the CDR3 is TGTGCCAGCAGCCTAACTAGCGGGGGGGCGATAGATACGCAGTATTTT.